This T cell receptor (beta chain) stems from a study of graft-versus-host responses after intestinal transplantation. V lost 3 bases to trimming and J lost 9 bases, with 6 bases between them. Germline values: CDR1 MNHGY, CDR2 SAAAGT. The length of the CDR3 is 11 residues. This clone was recorded a few times. Clones were read by immunoSEQ multiplex PCR, and TCRdb kept only the in-frame ones, dropping some. Among 15,000 or so clones listed, about 29% were seen once. This receptor was obtained from a human patient who received an intestinal transplant. This chain connects TRBV6-8 to TRBJ1-3; D remains ambiguous. The source was alloreactive CD4+ T cells from a mixed lymphocyte reaction culture, collected before intestinal transplant. Subset defined: CFSE-low proliferating T cells sorted from approximately 6-day pre-transplant mixed lymphocyte reaction (GvH or HvG direction). CDR3 in DNA: TGTGCCAGCAGTTATGGCGGCACCATATATTTT. This sequence encodes CASSYGGTIYF.